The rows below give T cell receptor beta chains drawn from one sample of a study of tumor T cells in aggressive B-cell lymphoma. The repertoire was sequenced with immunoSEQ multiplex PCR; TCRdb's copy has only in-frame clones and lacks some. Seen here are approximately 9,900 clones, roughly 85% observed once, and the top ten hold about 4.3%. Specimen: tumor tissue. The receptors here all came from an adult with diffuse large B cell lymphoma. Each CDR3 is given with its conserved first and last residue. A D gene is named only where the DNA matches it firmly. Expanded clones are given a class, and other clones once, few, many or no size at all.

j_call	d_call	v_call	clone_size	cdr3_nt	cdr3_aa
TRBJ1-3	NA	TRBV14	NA	TGTGCCAGCAGCCAAATAGCTGGAAACACCATATATTTT	CASSQIAGNTIYF
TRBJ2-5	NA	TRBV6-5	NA	TGTGCCAGCAGTCGCCGGGGACAAGAGACCCAGTACTTC	CASSRRGQETQYF
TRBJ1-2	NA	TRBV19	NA	TGTGCCAGTAGTATGGCGGGGGGTAACAGGGTCTTCCATGGCTACACCTTC	CASSMAGGNRVFHGYTF
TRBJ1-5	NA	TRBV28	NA	TGTGCCATTACCAATCCACGGGGCAATCAGCCCCAGCATTTT	CAITNPRGNQPQHF
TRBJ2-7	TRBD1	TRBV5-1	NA	TGCGCCAGCAGCTCCCCCCACGACAGGGGTACCTACGAGCAGTACTTC	CASSSPHDRGTYEQYF
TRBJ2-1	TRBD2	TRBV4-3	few	TGCGCCAGCAGCCCCGGGACTAGCAATGAGCAGTTCTTC	CASSPGTSNEQFF
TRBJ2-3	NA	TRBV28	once	TGTGCCACCCGAGGTTCGGCGGGTAGGGATACGCAGTATTTT	CATRGSAGRDTQYF
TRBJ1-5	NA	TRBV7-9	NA	TGTGCCAGCAGCTTACCTCCCCAGCATTTT	CASSLPPQHF
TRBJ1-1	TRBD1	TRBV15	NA	TGTGCCACCAGCAGAGAGGGGACAGGGAACACTGAAGCTTTCTTT	CATSREGTGNTEAFF
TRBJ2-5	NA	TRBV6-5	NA	TGTGCCAGCAGTTACGGAAACGTGGCGGGGGAGACCCAGTACTTC	CASSYGNVAGETQYF
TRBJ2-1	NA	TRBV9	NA	TGTGCCAGCAGCCCCCCCGGGGGTAGCTACAATGAGCAGTTCTTC	CASSPPGGSYNEQFF
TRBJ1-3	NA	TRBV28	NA	TGTGCCAGCAGTTTTCTGGGCAGGCCAAGCTCTGGAAACACCATATATTTT	CASSFLGRPSSGNTIYF
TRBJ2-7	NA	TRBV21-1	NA	TGTGCCAGCAGCAAAGATGTATCTTACAGCTCCTACGAGCAGTACTTC	CASSKDVSYSSYEQYF
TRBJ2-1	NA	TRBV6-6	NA	TGTGCCAGCAGTTATGTGGTCCTAGACAGTCAAGGTGAGCAGTTCTTC	CASSYVVLDSQGEQFF
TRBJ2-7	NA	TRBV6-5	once	TGTGCCAGCAGTTACTCCAGGTGGGCCTACGAGCAGTACTTC	CASSYSRWAYEQYF
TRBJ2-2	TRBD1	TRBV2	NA	TGTGCCAGCAGTTGGGACAGTCTTGTCCAGGAGCTGTTTTTT	CASSWDSLVQELFF
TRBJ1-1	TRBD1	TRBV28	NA	TGTGCCAGCAGCACAGGGGGCCAGGGGAACACTGAAGCTTTCTTT	CASSTGGQGNTEAFF
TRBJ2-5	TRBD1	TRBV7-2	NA	TGTGCCAGCAGACCAAGTGGGACAGTACAAGAGACCCAGTACTTC	CASRPSGTVQETQYF
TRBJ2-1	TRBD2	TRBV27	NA	TGTGCCAGCAGTTTAAGGTCTGGTTGGACTAGTTCCTACAATGAGCAGTTCTTC	CASSLRSGWTSSYNEQFF
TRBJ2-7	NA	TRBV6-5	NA	TGTGCCAGCAGTTACCTAGGCGAGCAGTACTTC	CASSYLGEQYF
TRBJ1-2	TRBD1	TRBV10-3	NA	TGTGCCATCAGTGGGCCGGGACAGGGACCCTATGGCTACACCTTC	CAISGPGQGPYGYTF
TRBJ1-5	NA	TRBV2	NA	TGTGCCAGCAGGTGGGAGGGGCTGGGCAATCAGCCCCAGCATTTT	CASRWEGLGNQPQHF
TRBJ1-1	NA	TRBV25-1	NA	TGTGCCAGCAGTGAATCCTGGGCGAACACTGAAGCTTTCTTT	CASSESWANTEAFF
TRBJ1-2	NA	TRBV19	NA	TGTGCCAGTAGTGTAGAACAGAGCTATGGCTACACCTTC	CASSVEQSYGYTF
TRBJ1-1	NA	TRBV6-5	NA	TGTGCCAGCAGTTACTCTGGGAGGGAAGCTTTCTTT	CASSYSGREAFF
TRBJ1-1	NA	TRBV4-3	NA	TGCGCCAGCAGCCAAGAGTGGGGCTGGGACACTGAAGCTTTCTTT	CASSQEWGWDTEAFF
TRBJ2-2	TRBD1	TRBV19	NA	TGTGCCAGTAGTATGTTTACAGGGGGCTTTGGCGGGGAGCTGTTTTTT	CASSMFTGGFGGELFF
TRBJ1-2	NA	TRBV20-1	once	TGCAGTGCTGTCGGTAACTATGGCTACACCTTC	CSAVGNYGYTF
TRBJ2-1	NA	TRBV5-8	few	TGTGCCAGCAGCCGGGGTAGGGTAGCGCGGGACAATGAGCAGTTCTTC	CASSRGRVARDNEQFF
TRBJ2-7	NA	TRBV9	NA	TGTGCCAGCAGCGTCTGTTACGAGCAGTACTTC	CASSVCYEQYF
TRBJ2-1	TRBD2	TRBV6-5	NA	TGTGCCAGCAGTTATCGGCCAGCGGGAAATGAGCAGTTCTTC	CASSYRPAGNEQFF
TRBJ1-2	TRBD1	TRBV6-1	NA	TGTGCCAGCAGTGGGACGACAGGGTCCGTCGGAAGCTACACCTTC	CASSGTTGSVGSYTF
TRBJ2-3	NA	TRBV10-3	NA	TGTGCCGCAAGACCCGGGGGAACAGATACGCAGTATTTT	CAARPGGTDTQYF
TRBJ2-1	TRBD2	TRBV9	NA	TGTGCCAGCAGCGGGGCCGGGACTAGGAAATTCTTC	CASSGAGTRKFF
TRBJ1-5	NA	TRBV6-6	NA	TGTGCCAGCAGTCGGGGGGTCGGGCAGCCCCAGCATTTT	CASSRGVGQPQHF
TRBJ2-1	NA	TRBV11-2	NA	TGTGCCAGCAGCTTTGGGGCAACTTTTAACAATGAGCAGTTCTTC	CASSFGATFNNEQFF
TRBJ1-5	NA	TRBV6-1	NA	TGTGCCAGCAGGTACGGACAAACTGGGAATCAGCCCCAGCATTTT	CASRYGQTGNQPQHF
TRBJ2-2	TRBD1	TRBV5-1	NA	TGCGCCAGCAGCCCCACAGGGGGAAGCACCGGGGAGCTGTTTTTT	CASSPTGGSTGELFF
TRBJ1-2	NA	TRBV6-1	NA	TGTGCCAGCAGTGAAGGACAGCCCTATGGCTACACCTTC	CASSEGQPYGYTF
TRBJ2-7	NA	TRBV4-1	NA	TGCGCCAGCAGCCAGATAGCTGGAAACTCCTACGAGCAGTACTTC	CASSQIAGNSYEQYF
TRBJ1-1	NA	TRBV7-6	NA	TGTGCCAGCAGCCCGCCCCCTTGGAGGGGAGGTGGAAACACTGAAGCTTTCTTT	CASSPPPWRGGGNTEAFF